One and the same sample provided the 30 T cell receptor beta chains below, sequenced in a study of human T cells and chemical hapten exposure. Time point: patch test 2, 6 weeks after DPC sensitization. Treatment here: therapeutic diphenylcyclopropenone sensitization with weekly scalp DPC. TCRdb processed the RACE reads anew with MiXCR; each CDR3 protein has one entry. Found here are under 450,000 distinct CDR3 sequences, just under 6.5% of them singletons; the top ten hold 5% to 6%. The specimen comprised whole blood, sampled in connection with sensitization to the hapten diphenylcyclopropenone (DPC). Every receptor here comes from a woman younger than 30 with alopecia areata. Some clones in this sample may be carry-over from other donors' samples.

The chain joins TRBV5-4 to TRBJ1-4; 7 bases agree with TRBD1. V was pared by 4 bases and J by 5 bases, with 5 bases of the junction left unmatched. The CDR3 has 14 residues. Germline V gene data show CDR1 as SGHNT and CDR2 as YYREEE (reference sequence). CDR3 nucleotide sequence: TGTGCCAGCAGCCAAACAGGGGTAAATGAAAAACTGTTTTTT. Translated, it gives CASSQTGVNEKLFF.

In this sample, this clonotype turned up many times. The chain links TRBV27 to TRBJ1-3; tentatively, D is TRBD1 (5 bases). V was pared by 6 bases and J by 0 bases, with 9 bases between. Germline V lookup: CDR1 MNHEY, CDR2 SMNVEV (reference sequence). The CDR3 spans 14 residues. CDR3: CASSRQSSGNTIYF. CDR3 bases: TGTGCCAGCAGCCGACAGAGCTCTGGAAACACCATATATTTT.

This clonotype was found many times. V and J are TRBV7-6 and TRBJ2-3; TRBD2 matches at 9 bases. The CDR3 runs to 15 residues. Per the germline V gene, CDR1 is SGHVS and CDR2 is FNYEAQ. The V segment lost 4 bases and the J segment 8 bases; nucleotides outside the gene matches: 10. The CDR3 region is CASSSPGGGAGTQYF. For the CDR3, the DNA is TGTGCCAGCAGCTCCCCCGGCGGGGGGGCCGGTACGCAGTATTTT.

The chain uses TRBV27 and TRBJ2-1; TRBD2 is a possible D gene (5 bases). The CDR3 loop spans 15 amino acids. The V and J ends lost 1 base and 4 bases respectively, with 11 bases between them. Germline CDR1 MNHEY, CDR2 SMNVEV (reference sequence). CDR3 amino acids: CASSLWGERYNEQFF. CDR3 sequence (DNA): TGTGCCAGCAGTTTATGGGGAGAGAGGTACAATGAGCAGTTCTTC.

This clonotype has a count of ten or more. The V gene is TRBV6-6, the J gene TRBJ2-1, with a tentative D call TRBD2 (5 bases). The germline CDR1 and CDR2 sequences are MNHNY and SVGAGI (reference sequence). The CDR3 totals 14 residues. V lost 3 bases to trimming and J lost 3 bases, with 9 bases between them. The CDR3: CASSYSADYNEQFF. The DNA for the CDR3 is TGTGCCAGCAGTTATAGCGCCGACTACAATGAGCAGTTCTTC.

This rearrangement joins TRBV13 to TRBJ1-1; D uncertain. V lost 5 bases, J lost 1 base, and 17 bases lay in between. The germline V gene has CDR1 PRHDT and CDR2 FYEKMQ (reference sequence). CDR3 length: 16 amino acids. CDR3 in DNA: TGTGCCAGCAGCCCCGTAGAGCCCCAGGCGAACACTGAAGCTTTCTTT. Translation: CASSPVEPQANTEAFF.

About this clonotype: A junction boundary mismatches the germline segment, possibly from a read error. V and J are TRBV18 and TRBJ2-7; D might be TRBD1 (5 bases). The CDR3 has 13 amino acids. CDR1 and CDR2 (germline): KGHSH, LQKENI. The CDR3 region is CVSSPDSSYEQYF. CDR3 sequence (DNA): TGTGTCAGCTCACCAGACAGCTCCTACGAGCAGTACTTC.

This clonotype was found many times. The junction shows a germline mismatch at one end, possibly a read error. The J gene is TRBJ1-2, the V gene TRBV7-3, with a possible D match to TRBD1 (5 bases). Germline V lookup: CDR1 SGHTA, CDR2 FQGTGA. The CDR3 covers 13 residues. The CDR3 DNA reads TGTGCCAGCAGCGAAGACAGCCACTATAGCTACACCTTC. Translated, it gives CASSEDSHYSYTF.

The chain uses TRBV27 and TRBJ2-7; the D gene is possibly TRBD1 (6 bases). Germline lookup yields CDR1 MNHEY and CDR2 SMNVEV (reference sequence). This CDR3 spans 13 amino acids. V lost 6 bases to trimming and J lost 7 bases, with 16 bases between them. Here the CDR3 reads CASSSGTGFEQYF. CDR3 sequence (DNA): TGTGCCAGCAGCTCCGGTACAGGGTTTGAGCAGTACTTC.

This clonotype was recorded many times. This chain uses TRBV12-3 or TRBV12-4 with TRBJ1-5; the D gene is possibly TRBD1 (6 bases). The V and J ends lost 6 bases and 9 bases respectively, with 12 bases between them. There are 12 residues in the CDR3. This CDR3 reads CASRGAQGPQHF. DNA for the CDR3: TGTGCCAGCAGGGGCGCACAGGGGCCCCAGCATTTT.

This clonotype was seen a handful of times. The chain employs TRBV12-3 or TRBV12-4 and TRBJ1-4; TRBD1 aligns across 7 bases. The CDR3 is made up of 16 amino acids. With 5 bases clipped from V and 1 base from J, the junction kept 7 bases outside the gene matches. CDR3 DNA sequence: TGTGCCAGCAGTCCCGACAGGGAAGGAACTAATGAAAAACTGTTTTTT. It specifies CASSPDREGTNEKLFF.

About this clonotype: A clone one base away is much larger, so this may be a read error. The chain joins TRBV4-3 to TRBJ2-3; no clear D gene. Germline V gene sequence: CDR1 LGHNA, CDR2 YSLEER. The CDR3 runs to 13 residues. The CDR3 sequence is CDSSQEPTDTQYF. In DNA form, the CDR3 reads TGCGACAGCAGCCAAGAACCGACAGATACGCAGTATTTT.

The genes are TRBV7-9 and TRBJ2-7, with TRBD2 matching over 8 bases. CDR3 size: 15 residues. After removal of 5 bases from V and 5 bases from J, the junction contained 11 bases not matched to a gene. CDR1 SEHNR and CDR2 FQNEAQ come from the germline V gene (reference sequence). The CDR3 nucleotides are TGTGCCAGCAGCGCAGGCCGGGGGGGAAGGCACGAGCAGTACTTC. Translated, it gives CASSAGRGGRHEQYF.

This clonotype showed up just a few times. The chain carries TRBV4-3 and TRBJ2-3; TRBD2 aligns across 11 bases. This CDR3 contains 19 residues. Germline CDR1 and CDR2: LGHNA and YSLEER. The V gene end was trimmed by 0 bases and the J gene end by 6 bases; junction bases not matched to a gene: 14. CDR3 amino acids: CASSQDRLAGGSQSDTQYF. CDR3 bases: TGCGCCAGCAGCCAAGATCGCCTAGCGGGGGGCAGTCAATCGGATACGCAGTATTTT.

V usage is TRBV10-3 and J usage is TRBJ1-1; D is ambiguous. V gave up 4 bases and J gave up 8 bases, with 11 bases separating them. The CDR3 is made up of 12 amino acids. Germline-derived CDR1 and CDR2 are ENHRY and SYGVKD. This CDR3 is CAISGFGREAFF. The CDR3 nucleotides read TGTGCCATCAGTGGATTTGGGAGGGAAGCTTTCTTT.

This clonotype was picked up many times. The chain carries TRBV4-1 and TRBJ2-4; D is tentatively TRBD1 or TRBD2 (5 bases each). Germline-derived CDR1 and CDR2 are MGHRA and YSYEKL. This CDR3 has 15 residues. V was pared by 0 bases and J by 6 bases, with 12 bases between. CDR3 in amino acids: CASSQDGTAGNIQYF. CDR3 nucleotide sequence: TGCGCCAGCAGCCAAGATGGGACCGCAGGAAACATTCAGTACTTC.

Many counts were recorded for this clonotype. The chain couples TRBV6-1 to TRBJ2-1, with 7 bases identical to TRBD2. The V and J ends lost 6 bases and 3 bases, in that order; junction bases with no gene match: 8. Germline CDR1 and CDR2: MNHNS and SASEGT. The CDR3 is 15 residues long. CDR3: CASSLSSGDYNEQFF. CDR3 DNA sequence: TGTGCCAGCAGCCTCTCTAGCGGAGACTACAATGAGCAGTTCTTC.

This clonotype was recorded many times. The chain uses TRBV6-1 and TRBJ1-5; D is unresolved. The CDR3 sequence is 16 residues long. With 1 base removed from V and 2 bases from J, the gap between germline ends came to 12 bases. The germline V gene has CDR1 MNHNS and CDR2 SASEGT. The CDR3 DNA sequence: TGTGCCAGCAGTGAAGAGGGAGGCGCGGGCAATCAGCCCCAGCATTTT. This translates into CASSEEGGAGNQPQHF.

This clonotype was observed many times. This chain uses TRBV10-2 with TRBJ1-1; D unclear. Trimming pared 2 bases from V and 3 bases from J, leaving 4 bases between. The V gene's germline CDR1 is WSHSY and CDR2 SAAADI. This CDR3 has 12 residues. CDR3 nucleotides: TGCGCCAGCAGTGAGGGATACACTGAAGCTTTCTTT. It yields the protein CASSEGYTEAFF.

A few counts support this clonotype. V gene TRBV12-3 or TRBV12-4 combines with J gene TRBJ2-2; a possible D gene is TRBD2 (7 bases). The CDR3 contains 17 residues. Between the trimmed V and J ends, which lost 3 bases and 7 bases, there was a span of 21 bases. CDR3 residues: CASSFNPTGGQDGELFF. As DNA, the CDR3 is TGTGCCAGCAGTTTTAACCCTACGGGGGGCCAGGACGGGGAGCTGTTTTTT.

This clonotype was observed many times. The chain has TRBV18 and TRBJ1-6; TRBD1 matches at 11 bases. Looked up from germline, CDR1 is KGHSH and CDR2 is LQKENI. This CDR3 region has 16 residues. V shed 2 bases and J 5 bases; nucleotides not matched to a gene: 2. Here the CDR3 reads CASSPWTGGNNSPLHF. CDR3 nucleotides: TGTGCCAGCTCACCATGGACAGGGGGCAATAATTCACCCCTCCACTTT.

Notes on this clonotype: This may stem from a read error, because a much larger clone lies one nucleotide away. The chain combines TRBV4-3 with TRBJ2-5; 7 nucleotides line up with TRBD1. Looked up from germline, CDR1 is LGHNA and CDR2 is YSLEER. This CDR3 region has 14 residues. CDR3 loop: CASSEGDRQETQNF. The CDR3 DNA follows: TGCGCCAGCAGCGAGGGGGACAGACAAGAGACCCAGAACTTC.

This clonotype occurred many times. The chain joins TRBV29-1 to TRBJ2-5; the D is unclear. CDR3 length: 12 residues. V was pared by 0 bases and J by 3 bases, with 5 bases between. Germline V lookup: CDR1 SQVTM, CDR2 ANQGSEA. CDR3 sequence reads: CSVEEVKETQYF. DNA of the CDR3: TGCAGCGTTGAAGAAGTTAAAGAGACCCAGTACTTC. Together with reference TRBV29-1 and TRBJ2-5, the CDR3 gives the full variable domain: SAVISQKPSRDICQRGTSLTIQCQVDSQVTMMFWYRQQPGQSLTLIATANQGSEATYESGFVIDKFPISRPNLTFSTLTVSNMSPEDSSIYLCSVEEVKETQYFGPGTRLLVL.

This clonotype was seen a few times. This chain uses TRBV11-3 with TRBJ2-3; D is tentatively TRBD1 or TRBD2 (5 bases each). The germline V and J ends were trimmed by 3 bases and 6 bases, with 13 bases remaining between them. Germline V gene data show CDR1 as SGHNT and CDR2 as YENEEA. This CDR3 has 14 amino acids. Here the CDR3 reads CASSFGGLGDTQYF. The DNA for the CDR3 is TGTGCCAGCAGCTTTGGGGGTTTAGGGGATACGCAGTATTTT.

At least ten counts were recorded for this clonotype. The chain employs TRBV12-3 or TRBV12-4 and TRBJ1-5; TRBD1 matches 9 bases. The J segment lost 0 bases and the V segment lost 2 bases, leaving 14 bases of the junction unmatched. This CDR3 spans 20 amino acids. This CDR3 reads CASSLRLGDRAINSNQPQHF. The CDR3, as DNA: TGTGCCAGCAGTTTAAGATTGGGGGACAGGGCCATTAATAGCAATCAGCCCCAGCATTTT.

This clonotype has more than one count but fewer than ten. CDR3 loop: CATQGTPRFGYTF. The CDR3 DNA reads TGTGCCACCCAGGGTACCCCCCGGTTCGGCTACACCTTC. This sequence joins TRBV28 and TRBJ1-2; maybe TRBD1 (5 bases). V lost 10 bases to trimming and J lost 8 bases, with 20 bases between them. CDR1 MDHEN and CDR2 SYDVKM come from the germline V gene. The CDR3 is made up of 13 amino acids.

There are many counts of this clonotype. CDR3 residues: CASSEGQANYGYTF. In nucleotides, the CDR3 is TGCGCCAGCAGCGAGGGACAGGCCAACTATGGCTACACCTTC. The gene calls are TRBV5-1 and TRBJ1-2; TRBD1 agrees at 8 bases. The CDR3 length is 14 residues. The V segment lost 4 bases and the J segment 2 bases; nucleotides outside the gene matches: 4. Germline V gene data show CDR1 as SGHRS and CDR2 as YFSETQ.

The sample holds a few counts of this clonotype. The rearrangement uses TRBV7-3 and TRBJ1-6; weak D call: TRBD1 (5 bases). Trimming removed 5 bases from V and 9 bases from J, with 11 bases in between. This CDR3 is 13 amino acids long. In germline, CDR1 is SGHTA, CDR2 FQGTGA. CDR3 DNA sequence: TGTGCCAGCAGCCGGGACCCGAGTTCACCCCTCCACTTT. Residues: CASSRDPSSPLHF.

This chain connects TRBV11-3 to TRBJ2-3; no clear D. Per germline, CDR1 SGHNT and CDR2 YENEEA. This CDR3 comprises 13 residues. The germline V and J ends were trimmed by 5 bases and 4 bases, with 10 bases remaining between them. CDR3 DNA sequence: TGTGCCAGCAGCGGTAGCTTTTCAGATACGCAGTATTTT. This translates into CASSGSFSDTQYF.

This clonotype was counted many times. V gene TRBV29-1 combines with J gene TRBJ1-2; unclear D gene. Trimming left V 1 base short and J 2 bases short, with 8 bases between. The CDR3 consists of 13 residues. Germline-derived CDR1 and CDR2 are SQVTM and ANQGSEA. In DNA form, the CDR3 reads TGCAGCGTTGAAGTCACGGAGAACTATGGCTACACCTTC. Translation gives CSVEVTENYGYTF.